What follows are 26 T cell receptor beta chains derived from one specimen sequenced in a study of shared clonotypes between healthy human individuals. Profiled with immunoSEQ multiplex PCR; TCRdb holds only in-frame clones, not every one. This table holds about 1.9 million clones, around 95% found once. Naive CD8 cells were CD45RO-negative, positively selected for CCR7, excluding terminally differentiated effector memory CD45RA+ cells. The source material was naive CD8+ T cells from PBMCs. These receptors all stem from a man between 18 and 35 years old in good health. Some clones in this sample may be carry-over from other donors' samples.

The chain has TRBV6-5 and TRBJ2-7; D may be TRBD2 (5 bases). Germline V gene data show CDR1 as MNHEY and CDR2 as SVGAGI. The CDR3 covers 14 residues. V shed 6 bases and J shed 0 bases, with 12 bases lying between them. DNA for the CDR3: TGTGCCAGCAGCGTAGCGCCTAGCTCCTACGAGCAGTACTTC. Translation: CASSVAPSSYEQYF.

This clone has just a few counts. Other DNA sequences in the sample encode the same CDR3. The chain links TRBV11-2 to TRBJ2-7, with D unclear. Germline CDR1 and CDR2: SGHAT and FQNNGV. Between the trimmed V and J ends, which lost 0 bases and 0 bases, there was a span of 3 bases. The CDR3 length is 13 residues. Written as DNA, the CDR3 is TGTGCCAGCAGCTTAGACAGCTCCTACGAGCAGTACTTC. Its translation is CASSLDSSYEQYF. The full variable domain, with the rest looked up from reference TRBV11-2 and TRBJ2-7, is EAGVAQSPRYKIIEKRQSVAFWCNPISGHATLYWYQQILGQGPKLLIQFQNNGVVDDSQLPKDRFSAERLKGVDSTLKIQPAKLEDSAVYLCASSLDSSYEQYFGPGTRLTVT.

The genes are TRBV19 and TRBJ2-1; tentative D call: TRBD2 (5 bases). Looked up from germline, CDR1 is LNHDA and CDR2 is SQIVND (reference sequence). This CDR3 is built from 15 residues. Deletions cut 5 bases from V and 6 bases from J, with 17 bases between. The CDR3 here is CASSPDFGNRNEQFF. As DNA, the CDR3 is TGTGCCAGTAGTCCCGACTTCGGGAATCGCAATGAGCAGTTCTTC.

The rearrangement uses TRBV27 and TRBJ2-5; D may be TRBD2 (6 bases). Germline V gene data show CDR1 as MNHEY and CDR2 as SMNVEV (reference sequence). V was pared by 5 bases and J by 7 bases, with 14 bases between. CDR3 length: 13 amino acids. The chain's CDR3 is CASSGAGHMTQYF. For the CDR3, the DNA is TGTGCCAGCAGTGGAGCGGGCCATATGACCCAGTACTTC.

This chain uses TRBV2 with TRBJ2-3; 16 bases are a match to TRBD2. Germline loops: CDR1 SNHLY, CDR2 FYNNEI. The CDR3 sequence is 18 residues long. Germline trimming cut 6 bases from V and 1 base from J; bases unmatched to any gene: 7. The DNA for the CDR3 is TGTGCCAGCAGCGCGTCCGGGACTAGCGGGAGGGGCACAGATACGCAGTATTTT. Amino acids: CASSASGTSGRGTDTQYF.

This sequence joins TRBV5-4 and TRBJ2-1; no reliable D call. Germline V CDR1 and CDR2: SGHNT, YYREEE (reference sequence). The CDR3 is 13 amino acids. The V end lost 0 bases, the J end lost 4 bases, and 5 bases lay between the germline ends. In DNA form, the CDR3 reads TGTGCCAGCAGCTTGGACTCTTACAATGAGCAGTTCTTC. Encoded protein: CASSLDSYNEQFF.

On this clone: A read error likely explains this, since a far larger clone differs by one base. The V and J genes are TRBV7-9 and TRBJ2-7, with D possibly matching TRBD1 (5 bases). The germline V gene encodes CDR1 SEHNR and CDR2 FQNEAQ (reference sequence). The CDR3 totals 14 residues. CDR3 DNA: TGTGCCGGCAGCCCCCATCAATCCAGGGCGGTACAGTACTTC. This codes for CAGSPHQSRAVQYF.

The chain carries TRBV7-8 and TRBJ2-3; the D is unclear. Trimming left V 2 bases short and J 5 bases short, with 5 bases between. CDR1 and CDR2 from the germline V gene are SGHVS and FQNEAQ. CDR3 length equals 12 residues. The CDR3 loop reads CASSLIEDTQYF. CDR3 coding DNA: TGTGCCAGCAGCTTAATAGAAGATACGCAGTATTTT.

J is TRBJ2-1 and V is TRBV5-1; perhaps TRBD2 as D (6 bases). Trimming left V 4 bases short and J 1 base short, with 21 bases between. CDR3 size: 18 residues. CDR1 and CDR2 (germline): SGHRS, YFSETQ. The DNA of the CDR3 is TGCGCCAGCAGCCCGGGAGATCTTACAGTTCATTCCTACAATGAGCAGTTCTTC. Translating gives CASSPGDLTVHSYNEQFF. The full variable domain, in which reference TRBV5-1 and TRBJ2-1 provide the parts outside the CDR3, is KAGVTQTPRYLIKTRGQQVTLSCSPISGHRSVSWYQQTPGQGLQFLFEYFSETQRNKGNFPGRFSGRQFSNSRSEMNVSTLELGDSALYLCASSPGDLTVHSYNEQFFGPGTRLTVL.

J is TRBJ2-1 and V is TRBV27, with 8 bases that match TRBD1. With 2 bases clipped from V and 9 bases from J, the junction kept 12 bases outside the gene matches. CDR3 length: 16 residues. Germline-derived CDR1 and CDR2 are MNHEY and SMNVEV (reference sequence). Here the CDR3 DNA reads TGTGCCAGCAGTTTAACTTGGGGACAGGTCTGGGGTGAGCAGTTCTTC. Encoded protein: CASSLTWGQVWGEQFF.

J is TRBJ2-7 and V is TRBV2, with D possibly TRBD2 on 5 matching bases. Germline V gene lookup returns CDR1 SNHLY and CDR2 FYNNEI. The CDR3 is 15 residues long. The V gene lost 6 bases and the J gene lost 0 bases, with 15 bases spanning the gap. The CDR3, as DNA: TGTGCCAGCAGCGAGGGTTTAGATCACTCCTACGAGCAGTACTTC. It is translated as CASSEGLDHSYEQYF.

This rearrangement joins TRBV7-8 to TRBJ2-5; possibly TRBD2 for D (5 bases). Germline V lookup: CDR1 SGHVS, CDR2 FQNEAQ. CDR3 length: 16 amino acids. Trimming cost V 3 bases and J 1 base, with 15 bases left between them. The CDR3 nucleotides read TGTGCCAGCAGCTTGAGGGTTGTGGGCAGCCAAGAGACCCAGTACTTC. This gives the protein CASSLRVVGSQETQYF.

CDR3 nucleotides: TGTGCCTGGAGGGGGACAGGGGAAGAGACCCAGTACTTC. Translating gives CAWRGTGEETQYF. The V and J genes are TRBV30 and TRBJ2-5; 10 nucleotides agree with TRBD1. V lost 3 bases, J lost 3 bases, and 1 base stayed unmatched. This CDR3 has 13 amino acids. Germline-derived CDR1 and CDR2 are GTSNPN and SVGIG (reference sequence).

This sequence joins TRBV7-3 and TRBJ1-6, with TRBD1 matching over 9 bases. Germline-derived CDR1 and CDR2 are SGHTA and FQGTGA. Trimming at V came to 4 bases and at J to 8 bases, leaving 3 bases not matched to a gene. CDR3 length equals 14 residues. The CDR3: CASSWTGAYSPLHF. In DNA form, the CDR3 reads TGTGCCAGCAGCTGGACAGGGGCATATTCACCCCTCCACTTT.

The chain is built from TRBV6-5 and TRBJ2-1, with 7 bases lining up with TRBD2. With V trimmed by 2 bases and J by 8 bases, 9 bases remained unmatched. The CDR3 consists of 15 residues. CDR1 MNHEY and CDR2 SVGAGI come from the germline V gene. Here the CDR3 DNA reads TGTGCCAGCAGTTACCGGGGGGACTCGGCAGATGAGCAGTTCTTC. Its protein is CASSYRGDSADEQFF.

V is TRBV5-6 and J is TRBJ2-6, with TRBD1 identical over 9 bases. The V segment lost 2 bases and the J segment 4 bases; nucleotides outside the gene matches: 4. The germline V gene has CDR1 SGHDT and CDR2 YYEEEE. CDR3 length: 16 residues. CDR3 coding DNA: TGTGCCAGCAGCTTCGGGACAGGGTTCGGGGCCAACGTCCTGACTTTC. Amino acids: CASSFGTGFGANVLTF.

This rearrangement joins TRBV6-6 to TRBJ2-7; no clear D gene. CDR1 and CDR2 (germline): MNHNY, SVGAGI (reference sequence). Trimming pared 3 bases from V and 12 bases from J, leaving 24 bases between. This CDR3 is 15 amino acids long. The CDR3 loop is CASSYSPVPVHPRYF. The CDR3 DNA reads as TGTGCCAGCAGTTATTCTCCCGTCCCAGTCCATCCACGGTACTTC.

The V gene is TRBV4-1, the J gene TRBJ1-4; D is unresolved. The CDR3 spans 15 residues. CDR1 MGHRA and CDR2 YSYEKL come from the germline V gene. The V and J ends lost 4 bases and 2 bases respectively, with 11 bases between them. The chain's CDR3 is CASSPLTVTNEKLFF. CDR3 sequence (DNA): TGCGCCAGCAGCCCCTTAACGGTCACTAATGAAAAACTGTTTTTT.

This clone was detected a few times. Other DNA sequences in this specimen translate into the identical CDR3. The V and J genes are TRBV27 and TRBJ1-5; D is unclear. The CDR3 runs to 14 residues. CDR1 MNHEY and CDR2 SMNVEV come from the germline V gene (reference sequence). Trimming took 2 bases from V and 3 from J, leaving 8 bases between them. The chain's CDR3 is CASSLRQTNQPQHF. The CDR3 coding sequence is TGTGCCAGCAGTTTAAGGCAGACCAATCAGCCCCAGCATTTT.

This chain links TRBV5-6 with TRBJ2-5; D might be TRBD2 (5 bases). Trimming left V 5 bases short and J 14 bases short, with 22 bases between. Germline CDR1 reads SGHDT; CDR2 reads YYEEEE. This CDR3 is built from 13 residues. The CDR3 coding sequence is TGTGCCAGCAGTTATCTATCAGACCTGGGAGTTTACTTC. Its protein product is CASSYLSDLGVYF.

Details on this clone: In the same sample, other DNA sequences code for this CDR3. CDR3 bases: TGTGCCAGCAGCTTAGGGGGGAACTCCTACGAGCAGTACTTC. Translated: CASSLGGNSYEQYF. The chain combines TRBV11-2 with TRBJ2-7, with D perhaps being TRBD1 or TRBD2 (5 bases each). Germline assignment: CDR1 SGHAT and CDR2 FQNNGV. V was pared by 1 base and J by 0 bases, with 7 bases between. CDR3 length equals 14 residues.

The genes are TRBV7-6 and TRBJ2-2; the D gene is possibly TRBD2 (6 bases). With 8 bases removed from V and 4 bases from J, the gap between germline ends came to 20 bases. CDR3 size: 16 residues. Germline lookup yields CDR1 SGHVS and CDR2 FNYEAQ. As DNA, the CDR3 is TGTGCCAGCCGGAACGCTCTGCGGGATAGCACCGGGGAGCTGTTTTTT. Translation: CASRNALRDSTGELFF.

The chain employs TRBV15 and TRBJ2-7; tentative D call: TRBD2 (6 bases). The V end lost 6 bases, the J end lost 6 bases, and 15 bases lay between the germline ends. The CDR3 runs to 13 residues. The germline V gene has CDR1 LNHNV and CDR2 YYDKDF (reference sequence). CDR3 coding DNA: TGTGCCACCAGAGCTGGGGGGAGCCGCGAGCAGTACTTC. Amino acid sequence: CATRAGGSREQYF. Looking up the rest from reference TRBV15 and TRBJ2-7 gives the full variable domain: DAMVIQNPRYQVTQFGKPVTLSCSQTLNHNVMYWYQQKSSQAPKLLFHYYDKDFNNEADTPDNFQSRRPNTSFCFLDIRSPGLGDTAMYLCATRAGGSREQYFGPGTRLTVT.

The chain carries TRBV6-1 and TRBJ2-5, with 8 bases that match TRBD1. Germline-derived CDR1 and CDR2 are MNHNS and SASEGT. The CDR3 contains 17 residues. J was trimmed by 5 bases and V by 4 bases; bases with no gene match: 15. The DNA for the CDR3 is TGTGCCAGCAGTGGCCTGTCAGGGGGCAGGCCGGCGGAGACCCAGTACTTC. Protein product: CASSGLSGGRPAETQYF.

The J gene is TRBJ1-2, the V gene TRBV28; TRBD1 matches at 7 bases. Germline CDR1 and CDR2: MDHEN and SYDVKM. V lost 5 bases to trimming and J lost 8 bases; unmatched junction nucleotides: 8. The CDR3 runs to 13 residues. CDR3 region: CASSGDSTWGYTF. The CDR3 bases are TGTGCCAGCAGTGGGGACAGCACCTGGGGCTACACCTTC.

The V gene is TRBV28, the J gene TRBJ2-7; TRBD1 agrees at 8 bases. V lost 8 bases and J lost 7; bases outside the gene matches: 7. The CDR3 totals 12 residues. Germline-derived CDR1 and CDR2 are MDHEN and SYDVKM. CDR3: CASLQGVGEQYF. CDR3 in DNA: TGTGCCAGCCTACAGGGGGTGGGTGAGCAGTACTTC.